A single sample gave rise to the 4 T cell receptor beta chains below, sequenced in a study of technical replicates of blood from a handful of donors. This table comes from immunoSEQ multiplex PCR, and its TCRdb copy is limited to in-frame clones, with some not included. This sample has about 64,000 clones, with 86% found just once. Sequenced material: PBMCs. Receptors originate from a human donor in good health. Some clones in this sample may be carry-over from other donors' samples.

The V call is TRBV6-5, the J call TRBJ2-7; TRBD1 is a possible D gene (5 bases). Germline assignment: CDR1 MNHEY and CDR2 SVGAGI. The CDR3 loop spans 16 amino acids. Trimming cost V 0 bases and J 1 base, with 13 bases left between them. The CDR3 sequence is CASSYSRTRVSYEQYF. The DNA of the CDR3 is TGTGCCAGCAGTTACTCGAGGACACGGGTTTCCTACGAGCAGTACTTC.

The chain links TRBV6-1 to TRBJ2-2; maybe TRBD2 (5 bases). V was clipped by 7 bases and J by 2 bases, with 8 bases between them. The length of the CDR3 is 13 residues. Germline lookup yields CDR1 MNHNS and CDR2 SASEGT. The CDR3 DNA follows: TGTGCCAGCAACGGACTCAACACCGGGGAGCTGTTTTTT. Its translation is CASNGLNTGELFF.

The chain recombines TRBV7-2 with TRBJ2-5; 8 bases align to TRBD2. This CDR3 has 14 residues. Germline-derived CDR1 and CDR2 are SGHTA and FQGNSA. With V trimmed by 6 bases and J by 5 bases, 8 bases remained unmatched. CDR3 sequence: CASSQGGGRETQYF. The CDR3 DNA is TGTGCCAGCAGTCAAGGCGGGGGGCGGGAGACCCAGTACTTC.

The CDR3, as DNA: TGTGCCAGCAGCTCAGGGGGCTCGAACACCGGGGAGCTGTTTTTT. This codes for CASSSGGSNTGELFF. The chain recombines TRBV7-7 with TRBJ2-2, with 8 bases identical to TRBD1. Trimming at V came to 4 bases and at J to 0 bases, leaving 1 base not matched to a gene. Germline V gives CDR1 SSHAT, CDR2 FNYEAQ (reference sequence). This CDR3 region has 15 residues. The full variable domain, completed using reference TRBV7-7 and TRBJ2-2, is GAGVSQSPRYKVTKRGQDVTLRCDPISSHATLYWYQQALGQGPEFLTYFNYEAQPDKSGLPSDRFSAERPEGSISTLTIQRTEQRDSAMYRCASSSGGSNTGELFFGEGSRLTVL.